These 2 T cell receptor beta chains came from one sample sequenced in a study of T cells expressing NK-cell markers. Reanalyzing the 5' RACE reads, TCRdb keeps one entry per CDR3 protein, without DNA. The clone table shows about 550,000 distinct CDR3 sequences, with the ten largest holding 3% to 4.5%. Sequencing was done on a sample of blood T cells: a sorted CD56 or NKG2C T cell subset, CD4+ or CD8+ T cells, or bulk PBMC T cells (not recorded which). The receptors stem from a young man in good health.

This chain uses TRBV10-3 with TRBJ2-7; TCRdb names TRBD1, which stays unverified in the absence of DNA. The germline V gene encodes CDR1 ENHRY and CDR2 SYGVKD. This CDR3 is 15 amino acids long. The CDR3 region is CAISERGQGVGEQYF.

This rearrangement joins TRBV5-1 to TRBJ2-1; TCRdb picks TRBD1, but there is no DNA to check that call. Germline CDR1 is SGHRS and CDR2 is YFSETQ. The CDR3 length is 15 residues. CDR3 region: CASSPDSSISNEQFF. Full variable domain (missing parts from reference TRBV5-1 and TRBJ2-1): KAGVTQTPRYLIKTRGQQVTLSCSPISGHRSVSWYQQTPGQGLQFLFEYFSETQRNKGNFPGRFSGRQFSNSRSEMNVSTLELGDSALYLCASSPDSSISNEQFFGPGTRLTVL.